The 7 T cell receptor beta chains in this list originate from one sample, sequenced in a study of T-cell memory formation after mild COVID-19 (dated by TCRdb to about 2021). The library was prepared using 5' RACE. This sample was sequenced with an Illumina NovaSeq 6000. TCRdb reworked the public reads: Q25 trimming with fastp, MiXCR clone assembly, productive beta chains retained. Identical CDR3 proteins give one entry, which carries the most common genes and DNA. The sample contains about half a million distinct CDR3 sequences, about 20% of them found a single time. The ten biggest clones cover roughly 12% of the sample. What was sequenced was PBMCs or a T cell subset sorted from them (not recorded which). The source is an adult woman who had mild COVID-19 (a few samples of this study predate the infection). The sample titles of this study are shuffled in the database, so cell type and time point are left out; the donor was told from shared clones.

This clonotype was detected a few times. The V and J genes are TRBV7-6 and TRBJ2-3, with 8 positions matching TRBD2. The ends lost 0 bases at V and 5 bases at J; junction bases unmatched: 7. The CDR3 is 16 residues long. CDR1 and CDR2 from the germline V gene are SGHVS and FNYEAQ. The CDR3 spells CASSLARSGRRDTQYF. CDR3 coding DNA: TGTGCCAGCAGCTTAGCGCGGAGCGGGAGAAGAGATACGCAGTATTTT.

This clonotype has just a few counts. This chain links TRBV19 with TRBJ1-1, with D maybe TRBD1 (5 bases). The CDR3 is 14 residues long. CDR1 is LNHDA and CDR2 is SQIVND in the germline V gene (reference sequence). The V and J ends lost 2 bases and 5 bases respectively, with 12 bases between them. The CDR3 here is CASSIQGRGTEAFF. CDR3 DNA: TGTGCCAGTAGTATACAGGGACGAGGGACTGAAGCTTTCTTT.

The chain has TRBV6-5 and TRBJ2-1; D assignment may be TRBD1 or TRBD2 (5 bases each). V lost 4 bases to trimming and J lost 5 bases, with 9 bases between them. CDR1 and CDR2 (germline): MNHEY, SVGAGI. CDR3 size: 13 residues. CDR3 DNA: TGTGCCAGCAGTTGGGGACCAGACAATGAGCAGTTCTTC. Its translation is CASSWGPDNEQFF.

This clonotype has more than one count but fewer than ten. The rearrangement links TRBV7-2 to TRBJ1-5; D is undetermined. CDR1 is SGHTA, CDR2 FQGNSA, per germline. Trimming took 1 base from V and 9 from J, leaving 7 bases between them. The CDR3 runs 12 residues. CDR3 coding DNA: TGTGCCAGCAGCTTAGAATCCGGGCCCCAGCATTTT. Amino acids: CASSLESGPQHF.

This clonotype was counted only a few times. The V call is TRBV2, the J call TRBJ1-2; 9 nucleotides match TRBD1. The CDR3 is 16 residues long. CDR1 is SNHLY, CDR2 FYNNEI, per germline. J gave up 4 bases and V 6 bases, and 12 bases lay outside the gene matches. In DNA form, the CDR3 reads TGTGCCAGCAGAGCTCGAACAGGGGGCGGTGGCTATGGCTACACCTTC. Translated, it gives CASRARTGGGGYGYTF.

This clonotype has more than one count but fewer than ten. This rearrangement joins TRBV19 to TRBJ1-2; D gene uncertain. The germline V and J ends were trimmed by 4 bases and 5 bases, with 17 bases remaining between them. The CDR3 covers 15 residues. Germline V CDR1 and CDR2: LNHDA, SQIVND (reference sequence). The CDR3 sequence is CASSTTVSTSYGYTF. CDR3 DNA: TGTGCCAGTAGTACCACAGTTTCTACCTCTTATGGCTACACCTTC.

This clonotype was detected a few times. The chain recombines TRBV9 with TRBJ1-2; no clear D gene. Trimming left V 4 bases short and J 6 bases short, with 16 bases between. The CDR3 is 14 residues long. CDR1 SGDLS and CDR2 YYNGEE come from the germline V gene. DNA for the CDR3: TGTGCCAGCAGCCCCACGCCTCGGGAGGATGGCTACACCTTC. Its translation: CASSPTPREDGYTF.